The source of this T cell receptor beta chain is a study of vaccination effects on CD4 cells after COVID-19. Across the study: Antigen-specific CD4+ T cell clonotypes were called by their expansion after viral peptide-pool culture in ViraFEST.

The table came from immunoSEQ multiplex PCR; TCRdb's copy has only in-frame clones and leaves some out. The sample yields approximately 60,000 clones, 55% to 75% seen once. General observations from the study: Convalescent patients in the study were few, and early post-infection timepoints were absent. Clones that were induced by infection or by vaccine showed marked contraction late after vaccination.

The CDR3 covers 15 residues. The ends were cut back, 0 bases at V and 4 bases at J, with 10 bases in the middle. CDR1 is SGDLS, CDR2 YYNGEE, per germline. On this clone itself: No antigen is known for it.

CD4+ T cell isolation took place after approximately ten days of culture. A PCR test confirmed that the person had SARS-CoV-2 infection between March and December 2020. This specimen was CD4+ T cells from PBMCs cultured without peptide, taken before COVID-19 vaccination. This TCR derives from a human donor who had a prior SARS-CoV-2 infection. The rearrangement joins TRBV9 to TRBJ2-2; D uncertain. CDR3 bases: TGTGCCAGCAGCGTAGATCTAGGGCCCACCGGGGAGCTGTTTTTT. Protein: CASSVDLGPTGELFF.